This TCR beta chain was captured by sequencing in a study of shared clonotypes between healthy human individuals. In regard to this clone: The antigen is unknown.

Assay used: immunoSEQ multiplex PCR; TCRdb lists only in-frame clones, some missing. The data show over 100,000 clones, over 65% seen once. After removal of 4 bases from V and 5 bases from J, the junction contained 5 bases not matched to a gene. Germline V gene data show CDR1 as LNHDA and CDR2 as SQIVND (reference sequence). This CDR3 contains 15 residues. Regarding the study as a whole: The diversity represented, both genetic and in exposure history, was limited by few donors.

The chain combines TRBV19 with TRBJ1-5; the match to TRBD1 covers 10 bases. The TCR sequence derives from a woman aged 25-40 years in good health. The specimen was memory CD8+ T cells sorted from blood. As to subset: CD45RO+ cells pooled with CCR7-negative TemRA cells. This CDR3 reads CASSTWTGGDQPQHF. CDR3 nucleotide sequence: TGTGCCAGTAGTACCTGGACAGGGGGTGATCAGCCCCAGCATTTT.